A single sample is the source of the 23 T cell receptor beta chains below, sequenced in a study of cytomegalovirus exposure and HLA in healthy donors. PCR employed 60 Vbeta and 13 Jbeta primers. The table came from immunoSEQ multiplex PCR; TCRdb's copy has only in-frame clones and leaves some out. Found here are 84,000 or so clones, roughly 58% of them singletons; the top ten hold about 5%. The sequenced material came from PBMCs. These receptors all come from a woman younger than 45 in good health and CMV-seropositive.

This clone has just a few counts. The junction and the germline gene differ at one end; a read error may be behind it. The chain links TRBV7-8 to TRBJ1-2; the D is unclear. Germline assignment: CDR1 SGHVS and CDR2 FQNEAQ. The CDR3 spans 12 residues. The CDR3 coding sequence is TGTGCCAGCAGCTCCGGTGTTGGAGGCTACCCCTTC. Translating gives CASSSGVGGYPF.

The rearrangement joins TRBV6-5 to TRBJ1-4; TRBD1 matches 7 bases. The V segment lost 4 bases and the J segment 8 bases; nucleotides outside the gene matches: 4. The CDR3 totals 13 residues. Germline CDR1 reads MNHEY; CDR2 reads SVGAGI. The chain's CDR3 is CASSSTGREKLFF. The DNA for the CDR3 is TGTGCCAGCAGTTCGACAGGGAGGGAAAAACTGTTTTTT.

This clone was counted between two and nine times. The rearrangement links TRBV14 to TRBJ2-2; D remains ambiguous. V was clipped by 1 base and J by 2 bases, with 5 bases between them. This CDR3 spans 14 amino acids. Germline V gene lookup returns CDR1 SGHDN and CDR2 FVKESK. CDR3 sequence reads: CASSQGGNTGELFF. The CDR3 DNA follows: TGTGCCAGCAGCCAAGGAGGCAACACCGGGGAGCTGTTTTTT.

The chain carries TRBV11-2 and TRBJ2-4; 9 nucleotides match TRBD2. Germline trimming cut 5 bases from V and 11 bases from J; bases unmatched to any gene: 19. This CDR3 is 17 amino acids long. Germline CDR1 reads SGHAT; CDR2 reads FQNNGV. The CDR3: CASSHVVGGGAVWVQYF. The CDR3 nucleotides are TGTGCCAGCAGCCACGTCGTGGGCGGGGGGGCCGTCTGGGTTCAGTACTTC.

As to this clone: Mismatch with germline at one junction end may stem from a read error. This chain joins TRBV7-9 and TRBJ1-2, with 9 positions matching TRBD1. Per germline, CDR1 SEHNR and CDR2 FQNEAQ (reference sequence). The CDR3 is 14 amino acids. CDR3 region: CASSPGDRAFGYPF. For the CDR3, the DNA is TGTGCCAGCAGCCCCGGGGACAGGGCCTTTGGCTACCCCTTC.

This clone was detected only a few times. This sequence joins TRBV6-1 and TRBJ2-1; tentatively, D is TRBD2 (7 bases). Germline V gives CDR1 MNHNS, CDR2 SASEGT. The CDR3 extends over 13 amino acids. The germline V and J ends were trimmed by 4 bases and 12 bases, with 16 bases remaining between them. The CDR3 region has the DNA TGTGCCAGCAGTGTAATAGGGCGGGGGCGGCAGTTCTTC. Translating it yields CASSVIGRGRQFF.

This chain joins TRBV6-5 and TRBJ1-2, with a tentative D call TRBD1 (6 bases). Germline values: CDR1 MNHEY, CDR2 SVGAGI. The CDR3 loop spans 13 amino acids. V lost 6 bases to trimming and J lost 5 bases, with 13 bases between them. The CDR3 loop is CASRPGHPYGYTF. The CDR3 DNA reads TGTGCCAGCAGACCGGGACACCCTTATGGCTACACCTTC.

The J gene is TRBJ2-2, the V gene TRBV9; TRBD2 is a possible D gene (5 bases). The CDR3 runs to 16 residues. V lost 0 bases and J lost 0, with 9 bases in between. CDR1 and CDR2 from the germline V gene are SGDLS and YYNGEE. The CDR3 here is CASSVGAAANTGELFF. Here the CDR3 DNA reads TGTGCCAGCAGCGTAGGAGCGGCAGCGAACACCGGGGAGCTGTTTTTT.

The J gene is TRBJ1-3, the V gene TRBV28; 9 nucleotides line up with TRBD1. Germline CDR1 MDHEN, CDR2 SYDVKM. This CDR3 is built from 15 residues. Unmatched junction bases numbered 16, after V lost 3 bases and J lost 16 bases. In DNA form, the CDR3 reads TGTGCCAGCAGTTTCAGGGACAGGGATCCTCTACTTGGGTATTTT. It translates to CASSFRDRDPLLGYF.

The rearrangement joins TRBV7-6 to TRBJ2-1; TRBD2 agrees at 8 bases. This CDR3 spans 14 amino acids. Trimming took 0 bases from V and 7 from J; bases not matched to a gene: 2. Germline V gene lookup returns CDR1 SGHVS and CDR2 FNYEAQ. The CDR3 spells CASSLAGTSNEQFF. The CDR3 region has the DNA TGTGCCAGCAGCTTAGCGGGGACTAGTAATGAGCAGTTCTTC. Looking up the rest from reference TRBV7-6 and TRBJ2-1 gives the full variable domain: GAGVSQSPRYKVTKRGQDVALRCDPISGHVSLYWYRQALGQGPEFLTYFNYEAQQDKSGLPNDRFSAERPEGSISTLTIQRTEQRDSAMYRCASSLAGTSNEQFFGPGTRLTVL.

V usage is TRBV5-4 and J usage is TRBJ2-1; a weak D match, TRBD1 (5 bases). Trimming shortened V by 0 bases and J by 3 bases, and 16 bases separated the two germline ends. Germline V gene sequence: CDR1 SGHNT, CDR2 YYREEE (reference sequence). The CDR3 sequence is 17 residues long. The CDR3 region is CASSLEVGIQGYNEQFF. CDR3 coding DNA: TGTGCCAGCAGCTTGGAGGTAGGGATCCAGGGCTACAATGAGCAGTTCTTC.

The genes are TRBV27 and TRBJ2-3, with D perhaps matching TRBD2 (6 bases). V lost 5 bases and J 8 bases, leaving 8 bases between the germline ends. The germline V gene encodes CDR1 MNHEY and CDR2 SMNVEV (reference sequence). The CDR3 spans 11 residues. This chain's CDR3 is CASSLGGTQYF. CDR3 nucleotide sequence: TGTGCCAGCAGTCTGGGGGGTACGCAGTATTTT.

The V and J genes are TRBV7-3 and TRBJ2-1, with 13 positions matching TRBD2. The CDR3 runs 15 residues. J lost 5 bases, V lost 5 bases, and 3 bases had no gene match. CDR1 is SGHTA, CDR2 FQGTGA, per germline. This CDR3 reads CASSQGLAGNNEQFF. CDR3 nucleotide sequence: TGTGCCAGCAGCCAGGGACTAGCGGGGAACAATGAGCAGTTCTTC. The complete variable domain, with remaining parts taken from reference TRBV7-3 and TRBJ2-1, reads GAGVSQTPSNKVTEKGKYVELRCDPISGHTALYWYRQSLGQGPEFLIYFQGTGAADDSGLPNDRFFAVRPEGSVSTLKIQRTERGDSAVYLCASSQGLAGNNEQFFGPGTRLTVL.

The CDR3 here is CASSSGTGHFYGYTF. The CDR3 DNA follows: TGTGCCAGCAGCTCCGGGACAGGACATTTCTATGGCTACACCTTC. This chain uses TRBV9 with TRBJ1-2; 8 nucleotides agree with TRBD1. The V gene end was trimmed by 4 bases and the J gene end by 4 bases; junction bases not matched to a gene: 9. This CDR3 region has 15 residues. Germline CDR1 and CDR2: SGDLS and YYNGEE.

The chain recombines TRBV6-5 with TRBJ1-5; a weak D match, TRBD1 (6 bases). The CDR3 is 15 residues long. Trimming stripped 5 bases from V and 1 base from J, with 12 bases between. From germline, CDR1 is MNHEY and CDR2 SVGAGI. CDR3 bases: TGTGCCAGCAGTCCTGATACAGGGAGCAATCAGCCCCAGCATTTT. Protein: CASSPDTGSNQPQHF.

This clone was counted once. The V gene is TRBV28, the J gene TRBJ1-3, with D possibly being TRBD1 (5 bases). This CDR3 has 16 amino acids. Trimming took off 5 bases at V and 0 bases at J, with 14 bases between the two ends. The V gene's germline CDR1 is MDHEN and CDR2 SYDVKM. The CDR3 is CASSALGQYSGNTIYF. CDR3 coding DNA: TGTGCCAGCAGTGCCCTGGGGCAGTACTCTGGAAACACCATATATTTT.

The rearrangement joins TRBV18 to TRBJ1-1, with D possibly TRBD1 on 5 matching bases. Trimming left V 3 bases short and J 6 bases short, with 14 bases between. Per germline, CDR1 KGHSH and CDR2 LQKENI. The CDR3 has 14 amino acids. CDR3 in DNA: TGTGCCAGCTCACCCTTTTCCCAGGGCCCTGAAGCTTTCTTT. Amino acids: CASSPFSQGPEAFF.

The chain has TRBV2 and TRBJ1-1, with D maybe TRBD1 (5 bases). This CDR3 is built from 12 residues. Looked up from germline, CDR1 is SNHLY and CDR2 is FYNNEI. The germline V and J ends were trimmed by 9 bases and 2 bases, with 10 bases remaining between them. The CDR3 protein is CARVDSNTEAFF. The CDR3 region has the DNA TGTGCCAGGGTTGACAGCAACACTGAAGCTTTCTTT. The whole variable domain, remainder taken from reference TRBV2 and TRBJ1-1, is EPEVTQTPSHQVTQMGQEVILRCVPISNHLYFYWYRQILGQKVEFLVSFYNNEISEKSEIFDDQFSVERPDGSNFTLKIRSTKLEDSAMYFCARVDSNTEAFFGQGTRLTVV.

This clone was seen a handful of times. The chain joins TRBV7-8 to TRBJ2-1; 9 positions agree with TRBD2. The CDR3 loop spans 15 amino acids. Germline V CDR1 and CDR2: SGHVS, FQNEAQ. V lost 0 bases and J lost 13; bases outside the gene matches: 10. Written as DNA, the CDR3 is TGTGCCAGCAGCTTAGCTGGGACTAGCTCAGCCTTACAGTTCTTC. It translates to CASSLAGTSSALQFF.

This chain joins TRBV30 and TRBJ1-2, with a possible D match to TRBD1 (6 bases). Germline values: CDR1 GTSNPN, CDR2 SVGIG (reference sequence). The V gene lost 3 bases and the J gene lost 8 bases, with 16 bases spanning the gap. The CDR3 extends over 13 amino acids. The CDR3 region is CAWRSTGTYGYTF. CDR3 in DNA: TGTGCCTGGAGGTCCACAGGGACGTACGGCTACACCTTC.

This sequence joins TRBV6-5 and TRBJ1-2, with D tentatively TRBD1 (6 bases). CDR3 length equals 13 residues. Trimming removed 6 bases at V and 7 bases at J, with 15 bases between. Per the germline V gene, CDR1 is MNHEY and CDR2 is SVGAGI. CDR3 nucleotide sequence: TGTGCCAGCAGGGGGACACGTTTGTTTGGCTACACCTTC. Protein: CASRGTRLFGYTF.

This chain joins TRBV5-1 and TRBJ1-1; D is possibly TRBD1 (6 bases). The CDR3 has 16 amino acids. From germline, CDR1 is SGHRS and CDR2 YFSETQ. The V end was cut by 5 bases, the J end by 0 bases, with 17 bases between. The CDR3 region is CASSRTVSSMNTEAFF. Here the CDR3 DNA reads TGCGCCAGCAGTCGGACAGTCTCTTCCATGAACACTGAAGCTTTCTTT. The whole variable domain, remainder taken from reference TRBV5-1 and TRBJ1-1, is KAGVTQTPRYLIKTRGQQVTLSCSPISGHRSVSWYQQTPGQGLQFLFEYFSETQRNKGNFPGRFSGRQFSNSRSEMNVSTLELGDSALYLCASSRTVSSMNTEAFFGQGTRLTVV.

This chain connects TRBV7-9 to TRBJ2-1, with 14 bases identical to TRBD2. J was trimmed by 10 bases and V by 4 bases; bases with no gene match: 9. The CDR3 has 16 residues. From germline, CDR1 is SEHNR and CDR2 FQNEAQ (reference sequence). CDR3 sequence reads: CASSSPGTSGGKEQFF. Here the CDR3 DNA reads TGTGCCAGCAGCTCGCCCGGGACTAGCGGGGGAAAGGAGCAGTTCTTC. Together with reference TRBV7-9 and TRBJ2-1, the CDR3 gives the full variable domain: DTGVSQNPRHKITKRGQNVTFRCDPISEHNRLYWYRQTLGQGPEFLTYFQNEAQLEKSRLLSDRFSAERPKGSFSTLEIQRTEQGDSAMYLCASSSPGTSGGKEQFFGPGTRLTVL.